A selection of T cell receptor beta chains follows, all from one sample in a study of breast tumors, draining lymph nodes, adjacent tissues. TCRdb re-called the multiplex PCR reads through MiXCR, storing one row per CDR3 protein. This table has some 38,000 distinct CDR3 sequences, around 35% appearing once. Sequenced: breast tumor tissue. The receptor source for this set is a female donor with breast cancer. Some clones in this sample may be carry-over from other donors' samples. Both conserved end residues are part of each CDR3. The D gene is left open where the match is weak. Clone size is not always given. Where it is, it says once, few, many or a class for expanded clones.

J gene: TRBJ2-1
clone size: many
D gene: .
V gene: TRBV12-3/TRBV12-4
CDR3 DNA: TGTGCCAGCAGTTTAGCATTCGGGAGTCGGTACAATGAGCAGTTCTTC
CDR3 protein: CASSLAFGSRYNEQFF

J gene: TRBJ2-2
clone size: .
D gene: .
V gene: TRBV5-6
CDR3 DNA: TGTGCCAGCAGCTTGGGATACAGGGTGGAAACCGGGGAGCTGTTTTTT
CDR3 protein: CASSLGYRVETGELFF

J gene: TRBJ2-6
clone size: many
D gene: TRBD2
V gene: TRBV19
CDR3 DNA: TGTGCCAGTAGTATAAACCTCCGACTAGCGGGAGTTTCTGGGGCCAACGTCCTGACTTTC
CDR3 protein: CASSINLRLAGVSGANVLTF

J gene: TRBJ2-7
clone size: few
D gene: .
V gene: TRBV30
CDR3 DNA: TGTGCCTGCCCCTGGGCGGGATTGTTATACGAGCAGTACTTC
CDR3 protein: CACPWAGLLYEQYF

J gene: TRBJ2-3
clone size: many
D gene: .
V gene: TRBV12-3/TRBV12-4
CDR3 DNA: TGTGCCACCACACTTAGCACAGATACGCAGTATTTT
CDR3 protein: CATTLSTDTQYF

J gene: TRBJ2-3
clone size: .
D gene: TRBD2
V gene: TRBV4-2
CDR3 DNA: TGTGCCAGCAGCCAAACTGAAGGGACTAGCGGGGCCGAGGGGCAGTATTTT
CDR3 protein: CASSQTEGTSGAEGQYF

J gene: TRBJ1-5
clone size: many
D gene: TRBD1
V gene: TRBV20-1
CDR3 DNA: TGCAGTGCGCGCTCTCCGGGACAGGGGGCCCTATTTCCCCAGCATTTT
CDR3 protein: CSARSPGQGALFPQHF

J gene: TRBJ2-1
clone size: many
D gene: .
V gene: TRBV20-1
CDR3 DNA: TGCAGTGCTAGAGGGGGCGGGGCGTCGGATGAGCAGTTCTTC
CDR3 protein: CSARGGGASDEQFF

J gene: TRBJ2-2
clone size: many
D gene: .
V gene: TRBV12-3/TRBV12-4
CDR3 DNA: TGTGCCAGCAGTTTGGATATGGGGCCGAACACCGGGGAGCTGTTTTTT
CDR3 protein: CASSLDMGPNTGELFF

J gene: TRBJ2-1
clone size: many
D gene: .
V gene: TRBV4-1
CDR3 DNA: TGCGCCAGCAGCCAGGGACCGAGCTCCTACAATGAGCAGTTCTTC
CDR3 protein: CASSQGPSSYNEQFF

J gene: TRBJ1-6
clone size: many
D gene: .
V gene: TRBV20-1
CDR3 DNA: TGCAGTGCTGAAACGGGACCTTTTGGTTCACCCCTCCACTTT
CDR3 protein: CSAETGPFGSPLHF

J gene: TRBJ2-7
clone size: once
D gene: TRBD2
V gene: TRBV6-5
CDR3 DNA: TGTGCGGCGAGCGGGAGATCTTTCGAGCAGTACTTC
CDR3 protein: CAASGRSFEQYF

J gene: TRBJ2-1
clone size: .
D gene: .
V gene: TRBV20-1
CDR3 DNA: TGCAGTGCTAGAGATCAATCCAGCGGGCCTTACAATGAGCAGTTCTTC
CDR3 protein: CSARDQSSGPYNEQFF

J gene: TRBJ1-4
clone size: many
D gene: .
V gene: TRBV11-2
CDR3 DNA: TGTGCCAGCAGCCAACCCGGACGGGCCCCTTTTTTT
CDR3 protein: CASSQPGRAPFF

J gene: TRBJ2-7
clone size: many
D gene: .
V gene: TRBV6-1
CDR3 DNA: TGTGCCATCGCCGGGTGGGACGGCCAGTACTTC
CDR3 protein: CAIAGWDGQYF

J gene: TRBJ2-5
clone size: many
D gene: .
V gene: TRBV20-1
CDR3 DNA: TGCAGTGCTAGGATGGCGGTGGATCAAGAGACCCAGTACTTC
CDR3 protein: CSARMAVDQETQYF

J gene: TRBJ2-1
clone size: few
D gene: TRBD1
V gene: TRBV5-5
CDR3 DNA: TGTGCCAGCAGGCATTATACGACAGGGGGGGACAATGAGCAGTTCTTC
CDR3 protein: CASRHYTTGGDNEQFF

J gene: TRBJ2-7
clone size: many
D gene: .
V gene: TRBV20-1
CDR3 DNA: TGCAGTGCTAGAGATAGTCTAACCTACGAGCAGTACTTC
CDR3 protein: CSARDSLTYEQYF

J gene: TRBJ2-3
clone size: .
D gene: .
V gene: TRBV19
CDR3 DNA: TGTGCCAGTAGTATAAATTCGAAGGGTCCACCAGATACGCAGTATTTT
CDR3 protein: CASSINSKGPPDTQYF

J gene: TRBJ1-2
clone size: many
D gene: .
V gene: TRBV5-1
CDR3 DNA: TGCGCCAGCAGCCTTAACAGGGATGGCTACACCTTC
CDR3 protein: CASSLNRDGYTF

J gene: TRBJ2-5
clone size: .
D gene: .
V gene: TRBV2
CDR3 DNA: TGTGCCAGCAGTGAAGAATCTGGGGGGGAGACCCAGTACTTC
CDR3 protein: CASSEESGGETQYF

J gene: TRBJ2-7
clone size: many
D gene: TRBD2
V gene: TRBV7-9
CDR3 DNA: TGTGCCAGCAGCTTAAAATCGTCCGGATCTGGCGGGAGCTCCTACGAGCAGTACTTC
CDR3 protein: CASSLKSSGSGGSSYEQYF

J gene: TRBJ1-2
clone size: .
D gene: .
V gene: TRBV29-1
CDR3 DNA: TGCAGCGTTGAAAGCCGGAGGGGCTACACCTTC
CDR3 protein: CSVESRRGYTF

J gene: TRBJ1-6
clone size: .
D gene: .
V gene: TRBV11-2
CDR3 DNA: TGTGCCAGCAGCTTAGATGGAAGGCCAGGGTATAATTCACCCCTCCACTTT
CDR3 protein: CASSLDGRPGYNSPLHF

J gene: TRBJ2-5
clone size: medium-sized
D gene: .
V gene: TRBV27
CDR3 DNA: TGTGCCAGCAGTCCCAATCAAGAGACCCAGTACTTC
CDR3 protein: CASSPNQETQYF

J gene: TRBJ2-3
clone size: medium-sized
D gene: TRBD2
V gene: TRBV9
CDR3 DNA: TGTGCCAGCAGCAAGACTAGCGCAGATACGCAGTATTTT
CDR3 protein: CASSKTSADTQYF

J gene: TRBJ2-3
clone size: many
D gene: TRBD1
V gene: TRBV9
CDR3 DNA: TGTGCCAGCAGCGTTGGACAGGGAGCGCAGTATTTT
CDR3 protein: CASSVGQGAQYF

J gene: TRBJ2-5
clone size: many
D gene: .
V gene: TRBV10-2
CDR3 DNA: TGCGCCAGCAGTGAGTCTTTAAGCCAAGAGACCCAGTACTTC
CDR3 protein: CASSESLSQETQYF

J gene: TRBJ2-1
clone size: many
D gene: TRBD2
V gene: TRBV7-2
CDR3 DNA: TGTGCCAGCAGCTCCGTCAGTGGGACTAGGACGAATGAGCAGTTCTTC
CDR3 protein: CASSSVSGTRTNEQFF

J gene: TRBJ2-2
clone size: many
D gene: TRBD1
V gene: TRBV7-8
CDR3 DNA: TGTGCCAGCACCCCAAGGGACAGCAACACCGGGGAGCTGTTTTTT
CDR3 protein: CASTPRDSNTGELFF

J gene: TRBJ2-7
clone size: few
D gene: TRBD1
V gene: TRBV3-1
CDR3 DNA: TGTGCCAGCAGCTGGGACAGGGGGCGGGAGCAGTACTTC
CDR3 protein: CASSWDRGREQYF

J gene: TRBJ1-6
clone size: many
D gene: .
V gene: TRBV6-1
CDR3 DNA: TGTGCCACTCAAGGCCCCTCACCCCTCCACTTT
CDR3 protein: CATQGPSPLHF

J gene: TRBJ2-3
clone size: many
D gene: TRBD2
V gene: TRBV2
CDR3 DNA: TGTGCCAGCAGTAACGGACTAGCGGAGCCCACAGATACGCAGTATTTT
CDR3 protein: CASSNGLAEPTDTQYF

J gene: TRBJ1-5
clone size: .
D gene: TRBD1
V gene: TRBV6-1
CDR3 DNA: TGTGCCAGCAGTGTGGGACAGCCCGATCAGCCCCAGCATTTT
CDR3 protein: CASSVGQPDQPQHF

J gene: TRBJ2-2
clone size: few
D gene: .
V gene: TRBV7-8
CDR3 DNA: TGTGCCAGCAGTCATTATAACACCGGGGAGCTGTTTTTT
CDR3 protein: CASSHYNTGELFF

J gene: TRBJ2-2
clone size: .
D gene: TRBD2
V gene: TRBV6-1
CDR3 DNA: TGTGCCAGCAGGGTAGCGGGTTTGATCGGGGAGCTGTTTTTT
CDR3 protein: CASRVAGLIGELFF

J gene: TRBJ1-5
clone size: few
D gene: .
V gene: TRBV19
CDR3 DNA: TGTGCCAGTAGTCGGCGAGAGGGCAATCAGTCCCAGCATTTT
CDR3 protein: CASSRREGNQSQHF

J gene: TRBJ2-4
clone size: many
D gene: .
V gene: TRBV19
CDR3 DNA: TGTGCCAGTAGTATACTCCCAGGGGAGGTCAAAAACATTCAGTACTTC
CDR3 protein: CASSILPGEVKNIQYF

J gene: TRBJ2-7
clone size: .
D gene: TRBD2
V gene: TRBV4-1
CDR3 DNA: TGCGCCAGCAGTCTTAGCGGGGCCTACGAGCAGTACTTC
CDR3 protein: CASSLSGAYEQYF

J gene: TRBJ1-6
clone size: many
D gene: TRBD1
V gene: TRBV19
CDR3 DNA: TGTGCCAGTAGTATACAAGGACAGGATAATTCACCCCTCCACTTT
CDR3 protein: CASSIQGQDNSPLHF

J gene: TRBJ2-7
clone size: many
D gene: .
V gene: TRBV9
CDR3 DNA: TGTGCCAGCAGCGTAAGCAGCGGGCACTCCTACGAGCAGTACTTC
CDR3 protein: CASSVSSGHSYEQYF

J gene: TRBJ1-6
clone size: many
D gene: .
V gene: TRBV19
CDR3 DNA: TGTGCCAGTAGGGTCCGGGCAGGGGACGATAATTCACCCCTCCACTTT
CDR3 protein: CASRVRAGDDNSPLHF

J gene: TRBJ2-7
clone size: .
D gene: .
V gene: TRBV28
CDR3 DNA: TGTGCCAGCAGTTCAGTCGGGACCGCGACCTACGAGCAGTACTTC
CDR3 protein: CASSSVGTATYEQYF

J gene: TRBJ1-1
clone size: once
D gene: .
V gene: TRBV19
CDR3 DNA: TGTGCCTGTGGCCTAACGGGGGGTGTCACTGAAGCTTTCTTT
CDR3 protein: CACGLTGGVTEAFF

J gene: TRBJ1-2
clone size: many
D gene: .
V gene: TRBV19
CDR3 DNA: TGTGCCAGTAGTATCGGGACAATATATGGCTACACCTTC
CDR3 protein: CASSIGTIYGYTF

J gene: TRBJ2-4
clone size: few
D gene: .
V gene: TRBV9
CDR3 DNA: TGTGCCAGCAGCGTAGGGGGGGATTGGGCCAAAAACATTCAGTACTTC
CDR3 protein: CASSVGGDWAKNIQYF

J gene: TRBJ2-7
clone size: many
D gene: .
V gene: TRBV20-1
CDR3 DNA: TGCAGTGCTACTTTTGGACTAAACCGAGAGCAGTACTTC
CDR3 protein: CSATFGLNREQYF

J gene: TRBJ2-3
clone size: many
D gene: .
V gene: TRBV7-2
CDR3 DNA: TGTGCCAGCAGCTTAGAAGTTTTCAGGGGGAGGGCAGATACGCAGTATTTT
CDR3 protein: CASSLEVFRGRADTQYF

J gene: TRBJ2-5
clone size: many
D gene: .
V gene: TRBV11-2
CDR3 DNA: TGTGCCAGCAGCTTAAGGGCGCTCCAAGAGACCCAGTACTTC
CDR3 protein: CASSLRALQETQYF

J gene: TRBJ2-4
clone size: few
D gene: .
V gene: TRBV7-9
CDR3 DNA: TGTGCCAGCAGCTTAGGAGTGGGTCCCAAAAACATTCAGTACTTC
CDR3 protein: CASSLGVGPKNIQYF

J gene: TRBJ2-1
clone size: many
D gene: TRBD2
V gene: TRBV20-1
CDR3 DNA: TGCAGTGCTAGAGATAACGGGAGGGCCCGGTCCTACAATGAGCAGTTCTTC
CDR3 protein: CSARDNGRARSYNEQFF

J gene: TRBJ2-7
clone size: many
D gene: TRBD2
V gene: TRBV11-3
CDR3 DNA: TGTGCCAGCAGCTTAGCACTAGCGGGAGTCGGCGAGCAGTACTTC
CDR3 protein: CASSLALAGVGEQYF

J gene: TRBJ2-3
clone size: many
D gene: TRBD2
V gene: TRBV11-3
CDR3 DNA: TGTGCCAGCAGCCGGGGGGTACTAGCTGGAGATACGCAGTATTTT
CDR3 protein: CASSRGVLAGDTQYF

J gene: TRBJ2-5
clone size: .
D gene: .
V gene: TRBV7-2
CDR3 DNA: TGTGCCAGCAGCTCCAACTGGGTAGAGACCCAGTACTTC
CDR3 protein: CASSSNWVETQYF

J gene: TRBJ2-3
clone size: .
D gene: TRBD1
V gene: TRBV24-1
CDR3 DNA: TGTGCCACCAGTCTAGGGGGCGGAGGCACAGATACGCAGTATTTT
CDR3 protein: CATSLGGGGTDTQYF

J gene: TRBJ1-1
clone size: .
D gene: .
V gene: TRBV5-1
CDR3 DNA: TGCGCCAGCAGCTTGGTGGGGGAAGGCACTGAAGCTTTCTTT
CDR3 protein: CASSLVGEGTEAFF

J gene: TRBJ2-7
clone size: .
D gene: .
V gene: TRBV15
CDR3 DNA: TGTGCCACCAGCAGAGATAAGTCTTCTACGTCCTACGAGCAGTACTTC
CDR3 protein: CATSRDKSSTSYEQYF

J gene: TRBJ2-2
clone size: many
D gene: TRBD2
V gene: TRBV6-6
CDR3 DNA: TGTGCCAGCAGTCAGACTAGCGGGACCCCCACAGGCACCGGGGAGCTGTTTTTT
CDR3 protein: CASSQTSGTPTGTGELFF

J gene: TRBJ2-5
clone size: .
D gene: .
V gene: TRBV19
CDR3 DNA: TGTGCCAGTAGTATCCATATTAGCCAAGAGACCCAGTACTTC
CDR3 protein: CASSIHISQETQYF

J gene: TRBJ2-5
clone size: .
D gene: TRBD2
V gene: TRBV4-1
CDR3 DNA: TGCGCCAGCAGCCTGGAGACTAGCGGGACTTTTGAGACCCAGTACTTC
CDR3 protein: CASSLETSGTFETQYF